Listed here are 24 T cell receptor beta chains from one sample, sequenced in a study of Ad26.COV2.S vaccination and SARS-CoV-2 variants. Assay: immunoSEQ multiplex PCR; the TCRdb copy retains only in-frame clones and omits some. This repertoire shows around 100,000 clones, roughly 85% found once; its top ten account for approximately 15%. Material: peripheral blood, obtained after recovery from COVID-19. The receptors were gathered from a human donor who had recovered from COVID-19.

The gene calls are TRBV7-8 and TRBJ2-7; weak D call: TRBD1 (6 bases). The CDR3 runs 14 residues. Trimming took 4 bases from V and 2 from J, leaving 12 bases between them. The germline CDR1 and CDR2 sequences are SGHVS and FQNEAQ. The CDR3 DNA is TGTGCCAGCAGCTCTCAACCAGGGGCCTACGAGCAGTACTTC. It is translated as CASSSQPGAYEQYF.

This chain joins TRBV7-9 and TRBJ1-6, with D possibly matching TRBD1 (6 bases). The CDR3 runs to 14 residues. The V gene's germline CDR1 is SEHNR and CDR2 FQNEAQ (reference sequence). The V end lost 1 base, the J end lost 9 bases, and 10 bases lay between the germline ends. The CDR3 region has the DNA TGTGCCAGCAGCTTAGGGACAGCAGGTTCACCCCTCCACTTT. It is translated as CASSLGTAGSPLHF.

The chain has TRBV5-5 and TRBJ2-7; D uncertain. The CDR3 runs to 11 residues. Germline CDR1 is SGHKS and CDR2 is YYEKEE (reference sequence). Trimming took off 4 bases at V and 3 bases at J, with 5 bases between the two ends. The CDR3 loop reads CASSAIYEQYF. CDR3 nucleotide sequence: TGTGCCAGCAGCGCAATCTACGAGCAGTACTTC.

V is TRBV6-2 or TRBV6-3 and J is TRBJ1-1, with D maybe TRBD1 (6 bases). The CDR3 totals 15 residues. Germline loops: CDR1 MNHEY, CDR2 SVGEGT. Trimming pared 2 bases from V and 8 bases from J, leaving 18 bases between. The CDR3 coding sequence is TGTGCCAGCAGTTACGCCGGCAGGGGCGGCTGGGAAGCTTTCTTT. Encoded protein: CASSYAGRGGWEAFF.

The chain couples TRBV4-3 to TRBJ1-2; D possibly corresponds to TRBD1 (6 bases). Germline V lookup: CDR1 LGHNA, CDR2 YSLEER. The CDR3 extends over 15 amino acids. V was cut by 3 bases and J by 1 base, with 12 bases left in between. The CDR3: CASSQGALGNYGYTF. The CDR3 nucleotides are TGCGCCAGCAGCCAGGGGGCCTTGGGTAACTATGGCTACACCTTC.

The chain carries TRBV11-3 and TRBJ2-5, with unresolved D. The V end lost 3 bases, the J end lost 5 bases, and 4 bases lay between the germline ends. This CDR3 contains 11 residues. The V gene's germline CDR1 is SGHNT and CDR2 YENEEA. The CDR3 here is CASSFAETQYF. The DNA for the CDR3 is TGTGCCAGCAGCTTCGCGGAGACCCAGTACTTC.

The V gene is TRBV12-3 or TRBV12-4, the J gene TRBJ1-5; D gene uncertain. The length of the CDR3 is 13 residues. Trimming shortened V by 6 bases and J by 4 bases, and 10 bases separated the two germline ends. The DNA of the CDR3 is TGTGCCAGCAGCCCTACTAGGAATCAGCCCCAGCATTTT. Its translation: CASSPTRNQPQHF.

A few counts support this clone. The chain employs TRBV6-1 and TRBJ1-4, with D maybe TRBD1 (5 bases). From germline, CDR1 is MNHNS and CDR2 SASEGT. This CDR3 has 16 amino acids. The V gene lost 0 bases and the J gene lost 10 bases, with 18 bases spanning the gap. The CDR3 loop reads CASSEARRQLISKLFF. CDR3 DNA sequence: TGTGCCAGCAGTGAAGCGCGACGACAGTTAATCTCAAAACTGTTTTTT.

CDR3 nucleotide sequence: TGCGCCAGCAGCTTGGACGCTTACAATGAGCAGTTCTTC. It encodes CASSLDAYNEQFF. The chain uses TRBV5-1 and TRBJ2-1; D gene unclear. Between the trimmed V and J ends, which lost 0 bases and 4 bases, there was a span of 5 bases. The CDR3 is made up of 13 amino acids. Germline V gives CDR1 SGHRS, CDR2 YFSETQ.

The CDR3 nucleotides are TGTGCCAGCATTATTGCAGGGACCCGGGGCTACACCTTC. Translated: CASIIAGTRGYTF. The J gene is TRBJ1-2, the V gene TRBV28, with a possible D match to TRBD1 (5 bases). CDR3 size: 13 residues. Deletions cut 7 bases from V and 8 bases from J, with 17 bases between. CDR1 and CDR2 (germline): MDHEN, SYDVKM.

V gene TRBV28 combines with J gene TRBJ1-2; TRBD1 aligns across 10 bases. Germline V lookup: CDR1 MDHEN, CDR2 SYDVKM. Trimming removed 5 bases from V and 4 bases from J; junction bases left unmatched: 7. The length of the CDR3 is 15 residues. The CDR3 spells CASSPYRTGGYGYTF. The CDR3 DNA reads TGTGCCAGCAGTCCCTATAGGACAGGGGGCTATGGCTACACCTTC.

The DNA for the CDR3 is TGCAGCGTCCGAGAGGCAGGGGCTTTTTACGAGCAGTACTTC. It translates to CSVREAGAFYEQYF. This chain uses TRBV29-1 with TRBJ2-7; a weak D match, TRBD1 (6 bases). This CDR3 contains 14 residues. Trimming left V 6 bases short and J 4 bases short, with 19 bases between. Germline V gene sequence: CDR1 SQVTM, CDR2 ANQGSEA.

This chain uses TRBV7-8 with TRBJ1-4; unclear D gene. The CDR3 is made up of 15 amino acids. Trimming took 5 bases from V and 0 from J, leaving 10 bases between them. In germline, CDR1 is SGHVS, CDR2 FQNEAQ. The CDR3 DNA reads TGTGCCAGCAGCCGCCTTAAAGCAACTAATGAAAAACTGTTTTTT. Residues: CASSRLKATNEKLFF.

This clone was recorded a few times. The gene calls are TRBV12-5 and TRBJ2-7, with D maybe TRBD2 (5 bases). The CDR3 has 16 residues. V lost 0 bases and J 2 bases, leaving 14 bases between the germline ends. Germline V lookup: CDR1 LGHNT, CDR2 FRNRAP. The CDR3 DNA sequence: TGTGCTAGTGGTTTGGTACTAGGCCGTGAACCCTACGAGCAGTACTTC. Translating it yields CASGLVLGREPYEQYF.

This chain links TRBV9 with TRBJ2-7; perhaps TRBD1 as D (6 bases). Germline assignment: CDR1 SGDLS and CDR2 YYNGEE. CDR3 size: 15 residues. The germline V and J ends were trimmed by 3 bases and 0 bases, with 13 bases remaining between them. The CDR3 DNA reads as TGTGCCAGCAGCGCCGGGACACTGGGCTCCTACGAGCAGTACTTC. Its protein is CASSAGTLGSYEQYF.

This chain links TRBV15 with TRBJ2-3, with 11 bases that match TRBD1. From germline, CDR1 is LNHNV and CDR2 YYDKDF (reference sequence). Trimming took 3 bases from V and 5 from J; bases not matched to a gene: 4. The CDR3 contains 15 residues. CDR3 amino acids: CATSSRDRGKDTQYF. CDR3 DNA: TGTGCCACCAGCAGCCGGGACAGGGGGAAAGATACGCAGTATTTT. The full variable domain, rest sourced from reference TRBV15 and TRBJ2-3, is DAMVIQNPRYQVTQFGKPVTLSCSQTLNHNVMYWYQQKSSQAPKLLFHYYDKDFNNEADTPDNFQSRRPNTSFCFLDIRSPGLGDTAMYLCATSSRDRGKDTQYFGPGTRLTVL.

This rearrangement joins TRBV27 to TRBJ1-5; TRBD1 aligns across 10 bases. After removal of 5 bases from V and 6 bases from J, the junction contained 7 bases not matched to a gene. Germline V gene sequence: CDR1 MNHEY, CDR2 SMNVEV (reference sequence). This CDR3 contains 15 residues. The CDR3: CASSTGQGPAQPQHF. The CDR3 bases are TGTGCCAGCAGTACGGGACAGGGGCCCGCTCAGCCCCAGCATTTT.

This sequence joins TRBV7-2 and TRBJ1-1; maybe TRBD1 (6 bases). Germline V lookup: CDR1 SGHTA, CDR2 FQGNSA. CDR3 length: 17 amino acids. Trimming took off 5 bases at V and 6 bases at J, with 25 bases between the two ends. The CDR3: CASSVGTYQTSRPEAFF. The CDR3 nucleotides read TGTGCCAGCAGCGTCGGGACATACCAAACCTCAAGGCCTGAAGCTTTCTTT.

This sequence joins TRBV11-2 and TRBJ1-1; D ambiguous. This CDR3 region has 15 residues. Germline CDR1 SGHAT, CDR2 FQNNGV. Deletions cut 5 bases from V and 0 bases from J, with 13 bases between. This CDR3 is CASSAKWQLNTEAFF. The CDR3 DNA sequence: TGTGCCAGCAGCGCAAAATGGCAGTTGAACACTGAAGCTTTCTTT. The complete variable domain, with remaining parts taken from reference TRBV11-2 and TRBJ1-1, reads EAGVAQSPRYKIIEKRQSVAFWCNPISGHATLYWYQQILGQGPKLLIQFQNNGVVDDSQLPKDRFSAERLKGVDSTLKIQPAKLEDSAVYLCASSAKWQLNTEAFFGQGTRLTVV.

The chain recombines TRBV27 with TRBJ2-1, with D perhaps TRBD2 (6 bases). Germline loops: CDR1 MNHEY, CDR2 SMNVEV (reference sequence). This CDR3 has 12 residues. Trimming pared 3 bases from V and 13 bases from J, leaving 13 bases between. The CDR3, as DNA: TGTGCCAGCAGTTTGCTGCGGGGAGCCCAGTTCTTC. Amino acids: CASSLLRGAQFF.

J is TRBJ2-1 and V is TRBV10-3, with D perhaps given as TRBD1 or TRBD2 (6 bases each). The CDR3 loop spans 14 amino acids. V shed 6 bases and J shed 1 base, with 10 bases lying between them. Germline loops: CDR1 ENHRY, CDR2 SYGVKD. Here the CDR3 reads CAISGGQSYNEQFF. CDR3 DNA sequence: TGTGCCATCAGCGGGGGCCAATCCTACAATGAGCAGTTCTTC.

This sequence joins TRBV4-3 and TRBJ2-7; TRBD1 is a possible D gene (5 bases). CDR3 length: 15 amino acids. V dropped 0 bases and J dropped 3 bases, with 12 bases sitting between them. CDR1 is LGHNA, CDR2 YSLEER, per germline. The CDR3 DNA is TGCGCCAGCAGCCAAGATCGACAGACCATCTACGAGCAGTACTTC. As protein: CASSQDRQTIYEQYF.

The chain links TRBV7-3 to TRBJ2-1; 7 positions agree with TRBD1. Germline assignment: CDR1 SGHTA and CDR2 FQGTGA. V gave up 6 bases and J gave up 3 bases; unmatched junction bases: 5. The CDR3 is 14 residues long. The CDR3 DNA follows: TGTGCCAGCAGTCCTGCAGGGGGCTACAATGAGCAGTTCTTC. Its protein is CASSPAGGYNEQFF.

CDR3 sequence: CATSPDRYTGELFF. CDR3 bases: TGTGCCACCAGTCCCGACAGGTACACCGGGGAGCTGTTTTTT. V gene TRBV24-1 combines with J gene TRBJ2-2, with D possibly TRBD1 on 6 matching bases. CDR3 size: 14 residues. V was cut by 6 bases and J by 3 bases, with 10 bases left in between. From germline, CDR1 is KGHDR and CDR2 SFDVKD.